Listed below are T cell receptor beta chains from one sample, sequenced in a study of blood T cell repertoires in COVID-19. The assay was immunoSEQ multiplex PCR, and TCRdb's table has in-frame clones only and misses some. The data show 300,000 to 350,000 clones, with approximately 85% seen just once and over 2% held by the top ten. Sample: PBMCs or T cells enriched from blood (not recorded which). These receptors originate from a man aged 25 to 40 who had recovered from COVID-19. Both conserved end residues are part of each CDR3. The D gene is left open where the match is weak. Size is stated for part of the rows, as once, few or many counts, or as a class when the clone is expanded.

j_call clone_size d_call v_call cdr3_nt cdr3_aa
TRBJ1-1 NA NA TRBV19 TGTGCCAGTAGTATAAGGGGTCGACAGGTGAACACTGAAGCTTTCTTT CASSIRGRQVNTEAFF
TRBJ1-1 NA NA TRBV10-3 TGTGCCATCAGTGCTACCACAGTGAACACTGAAGCTTTCTTT CAISATTVNTEAFF
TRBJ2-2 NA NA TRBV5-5 TGTGCCAGCAGCTTGGCGGGCTCAGGGGCGGCCGGGGAGCTGTTTTTT CASSLAGSGAAGELFF
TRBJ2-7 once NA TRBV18 TGTGCCAGCTCTCGGGACTTCTCATACGAGCAGTACTTC CASSRDFSYEQYF
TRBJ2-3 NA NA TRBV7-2 TGTGCCAGCAGCTTAGCCAGTCGAGATACGCAGTATTTT CASSLASRDTQYF
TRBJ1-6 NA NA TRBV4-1 TGCGCCAGCAGCCAAGATCACGGGGTTTCACCCCTCCACTTT CASSQDHGVSPLHF
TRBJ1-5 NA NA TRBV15 TGTGCCACCAGCAGAGAATCCGATCAGCCCCAGCATTTT CATSRESDQPQHF
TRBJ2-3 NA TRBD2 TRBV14 TGTGCCAGCAGCCAGCTAGCGGGGGGCCGATATTTCACAGATACGCAGTATTTT CASSQLAGGRYFTDTQYF
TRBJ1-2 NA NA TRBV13 TGTGCCAGCAGAGAGGAAGGGGATGCCCTCTATGGCTACACCTTC CASREEGDALYGYTF
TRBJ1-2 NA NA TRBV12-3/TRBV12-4 TGTGCCAGCAGTTTAAGACATAAGGATGGCTACACCTTC CASSLRHKDGYTF
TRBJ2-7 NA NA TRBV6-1 TGTGCCAGCAGTGAAAAGGAGAACTACGAGCAGTACTTC CASSEKENYEQYF
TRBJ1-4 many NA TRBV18 TGTGCCAGCTCACCACTCCTTCCTGGCGGTAATGAAAAACTGTTTTTT CASSPLLPGGNEKLFF
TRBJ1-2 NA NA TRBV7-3 TGTGCCAGCAGCGAACAGGGTTGGGGCTACACCTTC CASSEQGWGYTF
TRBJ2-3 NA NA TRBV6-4 TGTGCCAGCAGTAAAAAAGGGACAGAGGGGGGCGATACGCAGTATTTT CASSKKGTEGGDTQYF
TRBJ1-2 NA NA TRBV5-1 TGCGCCAGCAGCTTGGGACAGGATTATTTCTATGGCTACACCTTC CASSLGQDYFYGYTF
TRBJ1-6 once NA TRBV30 TGTGCCTGGAGTGACGGACTGAATAATTCACCCCTCCACTTT CAWSDGLNNSPLHF
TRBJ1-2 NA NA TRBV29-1 TGCAGCGTTCAGGGGTTAGTGGGGAATGGCTACACCTTC CSVQGLVGNGYTF
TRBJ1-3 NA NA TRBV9 TGTGCCAGCAGCGTAGCAGGGGGAAACACCATATATTTT CASSVAGGNTIYF
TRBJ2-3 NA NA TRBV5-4 TGTGCCAGCAGCTTGACTAAGGCAGATACGCAGTATTTT CASSLTKADTQYF
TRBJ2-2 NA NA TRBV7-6 TGTGCCAGCAGCGTAGGGCAGGGAAGATGGGACACCGGGGAGCTGTTTTTT CASSVGQGRWDTGELFF
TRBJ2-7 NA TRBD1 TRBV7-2 TGTGCCAGCAGCTTAGGACAGGGGGTGCGGGAGCAGTACTTC CASSLGQGVREQYF
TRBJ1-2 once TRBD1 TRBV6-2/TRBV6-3 TGTGCCAGCAGTATAGGGGGCTACTATGGCTACACCTTC CASSIGGYYGYTF
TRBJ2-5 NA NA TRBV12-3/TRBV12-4 TGTGCCAGCAGCCCTAAAGAGACCCAGTACTTC CASSPKETQYF
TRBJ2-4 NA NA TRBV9 TGTGCCAGCAGCGACCGGGGCCCGGGGGACATTCAGTACTTC CASSDRGPGDIQYF
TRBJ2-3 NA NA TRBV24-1 TGTGCCACCGGAACAGGAGTGACAGATACGCAGTATTTT CATGTGVTDTQYF
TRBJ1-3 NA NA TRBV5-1 TGCGCCAGCAGCTTGGGATACAGCTCTGGAAACACCATATATTTT CASSLGYSSGNTIYF
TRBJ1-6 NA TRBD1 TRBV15 TGTGCCACCAGCAGAGACAGGGGGGATTCACCCCTCCACTTT CATSRDRGDSPLHF
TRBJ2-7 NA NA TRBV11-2 TGTGCCAGCAGCTTAGCATACGAGCAGTACTTC CASSLAYEQYF
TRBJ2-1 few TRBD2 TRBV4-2 TGTGCCAGCAGCCAAGATCCGCTAGCGGGGGGGCTTATCAATGAGCAGTTCTTC CASSQDPLAGGLINEQFF
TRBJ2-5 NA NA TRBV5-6 TGTGCCAGCAGCTTGGGCGGGTTAGGTAAAGAGACCCAGTACTTC CASSLGGLGKETQYF
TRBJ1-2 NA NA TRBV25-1 TGTGCCAGCACCCAATCAGGGGCTAACTATGGCTACACCTTC CASTQSGANYGYTF